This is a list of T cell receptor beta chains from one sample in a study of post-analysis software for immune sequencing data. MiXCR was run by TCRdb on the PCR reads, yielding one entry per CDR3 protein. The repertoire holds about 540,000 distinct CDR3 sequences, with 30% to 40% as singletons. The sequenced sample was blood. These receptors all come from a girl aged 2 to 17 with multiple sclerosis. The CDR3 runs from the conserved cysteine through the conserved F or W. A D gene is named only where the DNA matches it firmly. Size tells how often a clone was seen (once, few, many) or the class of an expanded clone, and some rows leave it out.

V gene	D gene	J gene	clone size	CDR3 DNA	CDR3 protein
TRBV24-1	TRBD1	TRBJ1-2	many	TGTGCCACCAGTGACCGTGGGACAGACTATGGCTACACCTTC	CATSDRGTDYGYTF
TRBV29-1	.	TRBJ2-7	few	TGCAGCGCTGTCCACGGAGCCTACGAGCAGTACTTC	CSAVHGAYEQYF
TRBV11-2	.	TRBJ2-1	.	TGTGCCAGCAGCACACGGGGGGCCCGGTACAATGAGCAGTTCTTC	CASSTRGARYNEQFF
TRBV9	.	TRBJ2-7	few	TGTGCCAGCAGCGCCTCAGGGGGGGGCTCAGGGGACGAGCAGTACTTC	CASSASGGGSGDEQYF
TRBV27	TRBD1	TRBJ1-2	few	TGTGCCAGCAGTTTAAAGGGGGCCAACTATGGCTACACCTTC	CASSLKGANYGYTF
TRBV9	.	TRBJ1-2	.	TGTGCCAGCAGCGTAGAGACTAACTATGGCTACACCTTC	CASSVETNYGYTF
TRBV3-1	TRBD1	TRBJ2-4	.	TGTGCCAGCAGCCTCGGGACAGGGAAAAACATTCAGTACTTC	CASSLGTGKNIQYF
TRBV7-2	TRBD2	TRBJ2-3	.	TGTGCCAGCAGCGCTACTATAGCGGGGGGGATGGCAGATACGCAGTATTTT	CASSATIAGGMADTQYF
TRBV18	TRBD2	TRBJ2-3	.	TGTACCAGCTCCGAGAGCAGTAGCGGGGCAGGGGATACGCAGTATTTT	CTSSESSSGAGDTQYF
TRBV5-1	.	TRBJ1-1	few	TGCGCCAGCAGCTGGGGGGACCAGGGCAGGGACACTGAAGCTTTCTTT	CASSWGDQGRDTEAFF
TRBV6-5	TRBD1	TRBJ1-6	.	TGTGCCAGCAGTGGACAGGGAGTTTCACCCCTCCACTTT	CASSGQGVSPLHF
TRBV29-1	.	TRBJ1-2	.	TGCAGCGTTTCCGGGGCGGGCGGCTACACCTTC	CSVSGAGGYTF
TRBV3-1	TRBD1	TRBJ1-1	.	TGTGCCAGCAGCCAGACAGGGATTGAAGCTTTCTTT	CASSQTGIEAFF